The 3 T cell receptor beta chains below were found in one sample sequenced in a study of blood T cell repertoires in COVID-19. Sequencing used immunoSEQ multiplex PCR; TCRdb keeps in-frame clones, though not all of them. The sample gives about 250,000 clones, 80% to 85% of which show up once; 3.4% is in the top ten. Material: PBMCs or T cells enriched from blood (not recorded which). These receptors originate from a man aged 45-60 years who had recovered from COVID-19.

J is TRBJ1-6 and V is TRBV9; TRBD1 agrees at 10 bases. CDR1 and CDR2 from the germline V gene are SGDLS and YYNGEE. V dropped 4 bases and J dropped 9; count of bases not matched to a gene: 7. This CDR3 region has 15 residues. CDR3 in amino acids: CASSFSGTGASPLHF. CDR3 coding DNA: TGTGCCAGCAGCTTTTCCGGGACAGGGGCTTCACCCCTCCACTTT.

The genes are TRBV5-6 and TRBJ2-3; D ambiguous. Germline CDR1 and CDR2: SGHDT and YYEEEE. This CDR3 contains 14 residues. The V end lost 1 base, the J end lost 6 bases, and 12 bases lay between the germline ends. In DNA form, the CDR3 reads TGTGCCAGCAGCTTGTGGGCTTTCGCTGATACGCAGTATTTT. Its translation is CASSLWAFADTQYF.

This chain uses TRBV30 with TRBJ1-1; maybe TRBD1 (5 bases). This CDR3 is built from 18 residues. V gave up 0 bases and J gave up 1 base, with 21 bases separating them. Germline V lookup: CDR1 GTSNPN, CDR2 SVGIG (reference sequence). In DNA, the CDR3 is TGTGCCTGGAGTGTAAGATGGGATCGGGGGTTCGGGAACACTGAAGCTTTCTTT. This translates into CAWSVRWDRGFGNTEAFF.